The source of this TCR beta chain is a study of shared clonotypes between healthy human individuals. Profiling relied on immunoSEQ multiplex PCR, and the TCRdb table lists in-frame clones only, not all of them. The table includes about 2 million clones, about 95% detected once. Naive CD8 cells were CD45RO-negative, positively selected for CCR7, excluding terminally differentiated effector memory CD45RA+ cells. This CDR3 has 15 residues. From germline, CDR1 is MDHEN and CDR2 SYDVKM. Trimming took 3 bases from V and 3 from J; bases not matched to a gene: 7. V gene TRBV28 combines with J gene TRBJ2-7; 8 positions match TRBD1. The sequenced sample consisted of naive CD8+ T cells sorted from blood. The sequence was obtained from a man between 18 and 29 years old in good health. Written as DNA, the CDR3 is TGTGCCAGCAGTTTCGTGACAGGGGAAGGCTACGAGCAGTACTTC. Amino acid sequence: CASSFVTGEGYEQYF.